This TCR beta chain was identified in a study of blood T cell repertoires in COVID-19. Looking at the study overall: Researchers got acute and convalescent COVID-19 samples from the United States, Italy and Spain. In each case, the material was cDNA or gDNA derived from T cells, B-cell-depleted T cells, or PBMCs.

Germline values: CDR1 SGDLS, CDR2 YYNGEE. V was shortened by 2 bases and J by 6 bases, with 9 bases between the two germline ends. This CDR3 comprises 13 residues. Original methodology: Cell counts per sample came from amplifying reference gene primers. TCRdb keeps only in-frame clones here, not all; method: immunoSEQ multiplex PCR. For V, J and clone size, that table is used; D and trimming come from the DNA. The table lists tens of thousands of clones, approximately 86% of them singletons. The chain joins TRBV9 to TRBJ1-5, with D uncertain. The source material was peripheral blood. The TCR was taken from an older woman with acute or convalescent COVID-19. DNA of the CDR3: TGTGCCAGCAGCGTCGGGTTATTTCAGCCCCAGCATTTT. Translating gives CASSVGLFQPQHF.